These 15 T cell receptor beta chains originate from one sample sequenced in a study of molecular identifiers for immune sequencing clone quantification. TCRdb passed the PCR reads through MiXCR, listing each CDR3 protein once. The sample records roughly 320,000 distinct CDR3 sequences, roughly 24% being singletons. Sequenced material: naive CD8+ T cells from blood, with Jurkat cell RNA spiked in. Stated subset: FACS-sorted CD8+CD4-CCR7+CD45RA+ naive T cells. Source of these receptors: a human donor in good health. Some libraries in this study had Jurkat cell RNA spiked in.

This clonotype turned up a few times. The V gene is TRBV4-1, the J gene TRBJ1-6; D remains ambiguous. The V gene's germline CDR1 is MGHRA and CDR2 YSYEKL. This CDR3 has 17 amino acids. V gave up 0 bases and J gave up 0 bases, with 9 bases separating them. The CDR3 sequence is CASSQDRINSYNSPLHF. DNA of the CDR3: TGCGCCAGCAGCCAAGACAGAATTAACTCCTATAATTCACCCCTCCACTTT.

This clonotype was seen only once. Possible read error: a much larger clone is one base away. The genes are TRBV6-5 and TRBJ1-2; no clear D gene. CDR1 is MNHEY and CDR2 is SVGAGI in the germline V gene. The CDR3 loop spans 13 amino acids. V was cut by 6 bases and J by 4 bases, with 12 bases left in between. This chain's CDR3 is CASSWTESYGYTF. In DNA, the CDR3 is TGTGCCAGCAGCTGGACCGAGAGCTATGGCTACACCTTC.

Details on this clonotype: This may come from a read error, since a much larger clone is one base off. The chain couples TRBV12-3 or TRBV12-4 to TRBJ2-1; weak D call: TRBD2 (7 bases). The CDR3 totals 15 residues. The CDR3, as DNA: TGTGCCAGCAGTTTACCCCGGGACTACAACAGGGAGCTGTTCTTC. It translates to CASSLPRDYNRELFF.

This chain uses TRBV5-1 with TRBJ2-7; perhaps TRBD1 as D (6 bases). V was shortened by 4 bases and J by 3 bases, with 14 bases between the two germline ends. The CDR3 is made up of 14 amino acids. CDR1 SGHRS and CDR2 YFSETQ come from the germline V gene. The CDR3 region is CASSPGVAGYEQYF. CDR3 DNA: TGCGCCAGCAGCCCAGGGGTGGCAGGCTACGAGCAGTACTTC.

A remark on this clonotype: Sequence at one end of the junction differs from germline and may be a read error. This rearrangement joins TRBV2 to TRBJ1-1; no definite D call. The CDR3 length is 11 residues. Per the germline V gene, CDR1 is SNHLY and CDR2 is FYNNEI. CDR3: CARSGDTEAFF. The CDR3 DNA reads TGTGCCCGCAGCGGGGACACTGAAGCTTTCTTT.

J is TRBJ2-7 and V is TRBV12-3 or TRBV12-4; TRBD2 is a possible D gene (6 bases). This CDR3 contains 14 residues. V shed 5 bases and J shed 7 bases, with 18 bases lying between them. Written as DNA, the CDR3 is TGTGCCAGCAGTCCCCCGACTAGTCTTTGGGAGCAGTACTTC. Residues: CASSPPTSLWEQYF.

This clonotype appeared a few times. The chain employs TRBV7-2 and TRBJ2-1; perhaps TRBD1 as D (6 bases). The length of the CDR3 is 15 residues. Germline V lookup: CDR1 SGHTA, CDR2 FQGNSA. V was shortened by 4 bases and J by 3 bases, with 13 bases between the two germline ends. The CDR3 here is CASSSQGSYYNEQFF. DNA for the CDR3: TGTGCCAGCAGCTCCCAGGGGTCATACTACAATGAGCAGTTCTTC.

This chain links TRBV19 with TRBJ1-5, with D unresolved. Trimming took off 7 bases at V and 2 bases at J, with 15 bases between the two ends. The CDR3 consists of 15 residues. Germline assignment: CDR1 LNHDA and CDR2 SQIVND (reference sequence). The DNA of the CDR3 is TGTGCCAGTAATCCGACCGGAAGGGGCAATCAGCCCCAGCATTTT. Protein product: CASNPTGRGNQPQHF.

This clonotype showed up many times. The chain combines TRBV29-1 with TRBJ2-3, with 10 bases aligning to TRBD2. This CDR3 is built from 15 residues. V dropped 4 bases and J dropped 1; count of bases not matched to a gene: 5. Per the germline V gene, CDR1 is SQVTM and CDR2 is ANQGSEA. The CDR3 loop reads CSVVLGTSGTDTQYF. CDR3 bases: TGCAGCGTTGTTTTAGGGACTAGCGGCACAGATACGCAGTATTTT.

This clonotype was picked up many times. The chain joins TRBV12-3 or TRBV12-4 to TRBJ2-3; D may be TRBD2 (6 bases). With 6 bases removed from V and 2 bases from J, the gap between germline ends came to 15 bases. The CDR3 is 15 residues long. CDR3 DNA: TGTGCCAGCAGCCCCGCTGGGCGGGACACAGATACGCAGTATTTT. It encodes CASSPAGRDTDTQYF.

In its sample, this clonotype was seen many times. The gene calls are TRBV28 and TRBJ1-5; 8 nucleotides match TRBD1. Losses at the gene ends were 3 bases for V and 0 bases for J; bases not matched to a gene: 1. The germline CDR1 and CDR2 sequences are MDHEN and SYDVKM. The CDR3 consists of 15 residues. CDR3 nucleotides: TGTGCCAGCAGTTTCGGACAGGGTAGCAATCAGCCCCAGCATTTT. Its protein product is CASSFGQGSNQPQHF.

For the CDR3, the DNA is TGCAGTGCTGCCCAAGACTGGATCACCTACGAGCAGTACTTC. Its protein is CSAAQDWITYEQYF. This chain links TRBV20-1 with TRBJ2-7; unclear D gene. There are 14 residues in the CDR3. The germline V gene encodes CDR1 DFQATT and CDR2 SNEGSKA (reference sequence). The V end lost 5 bases, the J end lost 2 bases, and 16 bases lay between the germline ends.

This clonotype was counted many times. The CDR3, as DNA: TGCGCCAGCAGCTTGGGTTTTGACGGGACCCAGGACACTGAAGCTTTCTTT. Translation: CASSLGFDGTQDTEAFF. The chain has TRBV5-1 and TRBJ1-1; tentative D call: TRBD1 (5 bases). The germline V gene encodes CDR1 SGHRS and CDR2 YFSETQ. V gave up 0 bases and J gave up 3 bases, with 18 bases separating them. The CDR3 is made up of 17 amino acids.

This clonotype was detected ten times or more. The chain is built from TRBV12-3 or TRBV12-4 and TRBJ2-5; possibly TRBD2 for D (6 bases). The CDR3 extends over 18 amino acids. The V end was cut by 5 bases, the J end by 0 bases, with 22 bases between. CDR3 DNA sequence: TGTGCCAGCAGTCCCCTGTTTTTAGGCGGGGCGTACCAAGAGACCCAGTACTTC. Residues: CASSPLFLGGAYQETQYF.

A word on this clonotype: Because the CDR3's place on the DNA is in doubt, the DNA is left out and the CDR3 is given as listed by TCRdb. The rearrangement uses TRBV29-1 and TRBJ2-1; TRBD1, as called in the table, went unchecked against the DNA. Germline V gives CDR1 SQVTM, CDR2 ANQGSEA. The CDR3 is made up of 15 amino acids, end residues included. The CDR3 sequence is CSVPHRVLRAYEQFF.